These 30 T cell receptor beta chains came from one sample sequenced in a study of regulatory T cells in long-lasting Graves disease. With iRepertoire HTBI primers and Arm-PCR of CDR3 regions, TCR beta libraries were built. TCRdb ran MiXCR on the multiplex PCR reads and lists one entry per CDR3 protein. This repertoire shows under 500,000 distinct CDR3 sequences, roughly 15% found once; its top ten account for around 11%. Time point: newly diagnosed GD, antithyroid drugs for less than 3 months. RNA extracted from PBMCs served as the sequencing template. This sample also belongs to another study, concerning T cells in Graves' hyperthyroidism and ophthalmopathy.

The material was peripheral blood mononuclear cells (PBMCs), obtained at new diagnosis, from a patient treated with antithyroid drugs. These receptors were taken from a young woman with Graves disease.

This clonotype was seen many times. The genes are TRBV28 and TRBJ2-1, with no clear D. The CDR3 contains 12 residues. The V end lost 6 bases, the J end lost 7 bases, and 10 bases lay between the germline ends. CDR1 is MDHEN and CDR2 is SYDVKM in the germline V gene. The CDR3 DNA reads as TGTGCCAGCAGCGCCGTTCCAAATGAGCAGTTCTTC. Amino acids: CASSAVPNEQFF.

Many counts were recorded for this clonotype. The V and J genes are TRBV13 and TRBJ2-5, with 12 bases aligning to TRBD2. V was pared by 2 bases and J by 5 bases, with 3 bases of the junction left unmatched. The CDR3 totals 15 residues. Germline V lookup: CDR1 PRHDT, CDR2 FYEKMQ (reference sequence). The CDR3 sequence is CASSLYTSGRETQYF. Written as DNA, the CDR3 is TGTGCCAGCAGCTTATATACTAGCGGGAGGGAGACCCAGTACTTC.

The rearrangement links TRBV28 to TRBJ1-1, with a weak D call TRBD1 (5 bases). This CDR3 is built from 15 residues. The V end was cut by 3 bases, the J end by 3 bases, with 14 bases between. Germline V gene sequence: CDR1 MDHEN, CDR2 SYDVKM. The CDR3 bases are TGTGCCAGCAGTTTGCGCGGAAGGGGAGACACTGAAGCTTTCTTT. Translated: CASSLRGRGDTEAFF.

This chain joins TRBV11-2 and TRBJ2-3, with a possible D match to TRBD1 (6 bases). Trimming took 3 bases from V and 1 from J, leaving 11 bases between them. Per germline, CDR1 SGHAT and CDR2 FQNNGV. The CDR3 extends over 15 amino acids. CDR3 sequence reads: CASSFGAGGTDTQYF. CDR3 bases: TGTGCCAGCAGCTTTGGGGCAGGGGGCACAGATACGCAGTATTTT.

This clonotype was detected a few times. The V call is TRBV12-3 or TRBV12-4, the J call TRBJ2-1; D gene unclear. V lost 6 bases and J 13 bases, leaving 16 bases between the germline ends. The CDR3 is 12 amino acids. The CDR3: CASSRTPSSQFF. CDR3 DNA sequence: TGTGCCAGCAGCCGGACGCCATCGTCCCAGTTCTTC.

In its sample, this clonotype was seen a few times. The rearrangement links TRBV10-3 to TRBJ1-2; D is uncertain. The CDR3 has 15 residues. Trimming left V 1 base short and J 7 bases short, with 16 bases between. The V gene's germline CDR1 is ENHRY and CDR2 SYGVKD. The CDR3 DNA is TGTGCCATCAGTGAGTTTAAGGCAAAAGGGTTTGGCTACACCTTC. Translation: CAISEFKAKGFGYTF.

This clonotype was detected ten times or more. The chain couples TRBV20-1 to TRBJ2-7; D is unresolved. With 0 bases removed from V and 4 bases from J, the gap between germline ends came to 13 bases. Looked up from germline, CDR1 is DFQATT and CDR2 is SNEGSKA (reference sequence). The CDR3 has 14 amino acids. The CDR3 sequence is CSARDPRRAYEQYF. CDR3 nucleotide sequence: TGCAGTGCTAGAGATCCCCGCCGGGCTTACGAGCAGTACTTC.

This clonotype came up once. The chain's CDR3 is CASSQDKRTGNYEQYF. CDR3 nucleotide sequence: TGCGCCAGCAGCCAAGATAAGCGGACAGGGAACTACGAGCAGTACTTC. This chain connects TRBV4-1 to TRBJ2-7; 8 bases line up with TRBD1. After removal of 0 bases from V and 3 bases from J, the junction contained 7 bases not matched to a gene. The CDR3 is 16 amino acids. Germline V gives CDR1 MGHRA, CDR2 YSYEKL.

This chain joins TRBV18 and TRBJ2-5; D call uncertain. Germline V gives CDR1 KGHSH, CDR2 LQKENI. The ends were cut back, 3 bases at V and 3 bases at J, with 14 bases in the middle. This CDR3 is 15 amino acids long. In DNA, the CDR3 is TGTGCCAGCTCACCCGCCCGATATGGGGAAGAGACCCAGTACTTC. Translated, it gives CASSPARYGEETQYF.

This clonotype was observed at least ten times. A read error may produce the germline difference seen at one junction end. The rearrangement joins TRBV7-9 to TRBJ2-1, with D perhaps matching TRBD2 (6 bases). The germline CDR1 and CDR2 sequences are SEHNR and FQNEAQ (reference sequence). The CDR3 runs to 12 residues. The CDR3 reads CASSFSRDSLVF. The CDR3, as DNA: TGTGCCAGCAGCTTTAGCCGGGACTCGTTGGTCTTC.

This clonotype occurred many times. The V call is TRBV6-2 or TRBV6-3, the J call TRBJ2-7; D tentatively fits TRBD1 or TRBD2 (6 bases each). Germline V lookup: CDR1 MNHEY, CDR2 SVGEGT. V was clipped by 5 bases and J by 6 bases, with 11 bases between them. The CDR3 sequence is 12 residues long. The CDR3 bases are TGTGCCAGCAGTAAGAGGGGGGCCGAGCAGTACTTC. This encodes CASSKRGAEQYF.

This clonotype was observed a few times. This chain links TRBV12-3 or TRBV12-4 with TRBJ1-4, with TRBD1 as a possible D gene (5 bases). With 3 bases removed from V and 7 bases from J, the gap between germline ends came to 9 bases. This CDR3 has 13 amino acids. In DNA form, the CDR3 reads TGTGCCAGCAGTTTCTCAGGGCCTGAAAAACTGTTTTTT. Translating gives CASSFSGPEKLFF.

This clonotype has a count of ten or more. V gene TRBV30 combines with J gene TRBJ2-5; no firm D call. This CDR3 spans 14 amino acids. Germline CDR1 is GTSNPN and CDR2 is SVGIG (reference sequence). Trimming removed 6 bases from V and 1 base from J, with 15 bases in between. Here the CDR3 reads CACRVTTTQETQYF. The CDR3 DNA reads as TGTGCCTGCCGAGTTACCACGACCCAAGAGACCCAGTACTTC.

This clonotype was seen at least ten times. The V gene is TRBV7-2, the J gene TRBJ1-1, with 12 bases lining up with TRBD1. This CDR3 region has 17 residues. Germline CDR1 SGHTA, CDR2 FQGNSA. V was pared by 2 bases and J by 3 bases, with 7 bases of the junction left unmatched. CDR3 loop: CASSLWGQGASDTEAFF. CDR3 bases: TGTGCCAGCAGCTTATGGGGACAGGGGGCGTCGGACACTGAAGCTTTCTTT.

In this sample, this clonotype turned up many times. The chain links TRBV3-1 to TRBJ2-5, with D perhaps matching TRBD2 (5 bases). CDR3 length: 16 amino acids. Germline CDR1 is LGHDT and CDR2 is YNNKEL (reference sequence). Trimming took off 0 bases at V and 5 bases at J, with 16 bases between the two ends. CDR3 DNA: TGTGCCAGCAGCCAAGATCTTGCTAGGAGGCTGGAGACCCAGTACTTC. It encodes CASSQDLARRLETQYF.

J is TRBJ2-7 and V is TRBV28; 8 positions match TRBD1. This CDR3 is 15 amino acids long. Per the germline V gene, CDR1 is MDHEN and CDR2 is SYDVKM. V shed 7 bases, J shed 6 bases, and the junction held 14 bases outside the gene matches. The CDR3: CASKLQGARSAEQYF. The CDR3 DNA follows: TGTGCCAGCAAGCTCCAGGGGGCGCGTTCAGCCGAGCAGTACTTC.

This clonotype was picked up many times. The chain recombines TRBV29-1 with TRBJ1-2; D gene unclear. V was trimmed by 3 bases and J by 2 bases, leaving 4 bases between them. The CDR3 is 11 amino acids. The germline V gene has CDR1 SQVTM and CDR2 ANQGSEA. As DNA, the CDR3 is TGCAGCGTTGATGACAACTATGGCTACACCTTC. Amino acids: CSVDDNYGYTF.

The genes are TRBV7-9 and TRBJ2-7, with 12 bases fitting TRBD2. Germline V gives CDR1 SEHNR, CDR2 FQNEAQ (reference sequence). V shed 5 bases and J 5 bases; nucleotides not matched to a gene: 10. The CDR3 is 16 residues long. The CDR3: CASSQGASGRVNEQYF. For the CDR3, the DNA is TGTGCCAGCAGCCAAGGCGCTAGCGGGAGGGTAAACGAGCAGTACTTC.

This clonotype was detected a few times. One end of the junction is discordant with germline, which a read error may explain. The chain has TRBV7-7 and TRBJ2-3; D possibly corresponds to TRBD2 (5 bases). Germline V lookup: CDR1 SSHAT, CDR2 FNYEAQ (reference sequence). The CDR3 is 21 residues long. The CDR3 nucleotides read TGTGCTAGCACCAATCCCCCCCCCCCGAAAACGACCCAGCGAGGGCCAGATACGCAGTATTTT. Protein product: CASTNPPPPKTTQRGPDTQYF.

This clonotype showed up many times. The chain is built from TRBV20-1 and TRBJ1-4; D is uncertain. The length of the CDR3 is 13 residues. Germline CDR1 DFQATT, CDR2 SNEGSKA (reference sequence). Trimming took 6 bases from V and 8 from J, leaving 16 bases between them. The CDR3 here is CSAAYGTEEKLFF. CDR3 coding DNA: TGCAGTGCAGCTTATGGAACGGAGGAAAAACTGTTTTTT.

This clonotype showed up many times. The J gene is TRBJ2-7, the V gene TRBV7-6; D is possibly TRBD1 (6 bases). V lost 4 bases and J 3 bases, leaving 22 bases between the germline ends. CDR3 size: 17 residues. The germline gives CDR1 SGHVS, CDR2 FNYEAQ. The CDR3 DNA reads TGTGCCAGCAGCTCAGGTCAGGGCAGGGGCTCGGTCTACGAGCAGTACTTC. Its translation is CASSSGQGRGSVYEQYF.

This chain connects TRBV5-4 to TRBJ2-1, with TRBD2 matching 9 bases. CDR3 size: 15 residues. Germline CDR1 SGHNT, CDR2 YYREEE (reference sequence). J lost 3 bases, V lost 6 bases, and 7 bases had no gene match. CDR3 nucleotide sequence: TGTGCCAGCACCCAGGGCGGGAGGGTCTACAATGAGCAGTTCTTC. Translated, it gives CASTQGGRVYNEQFF.

The CDR3 DNA reads as TGTGCCAGCAGCTTAAGGGGGTTTGGGGCCAACGTCCTGACTTTC. Translation gives CASSLRGFGANVLTF. The J gene is TRBJ2-6, the V gene TRBV7-8; D might be TRBD1 (6 bases). The CDR3 is 15 amino acids. CDR1 and CDR2 from the germline V gene are SGHVS and FQNEAQ. Between the trimmed V and J ends, which lost 2 bases and 3 bases, there was a span of 8 bases.

This clonotype was seen ten or more times. This sequence joins TRBV24-1 and TRBJ2-5; the match to TRBD2 covers 8 bases. With V trimmed by 3 bases and J by 1 base, 6 bases remained unmatched. This CDR3 has 16 amino acids. The germline V gene has CDR1 KGHDR and CDR2 SFDVKD. CDR3 in amino acids: CATSDDTGTSQETQYF. CDR3 in DNA: TGTGCCACCAGTGATGATACCGGGACTAGCCAAGAGACCCAGTACTTC.

This clonotype turned up a few times. The chain combines TRBV7-6 with TRBJ1-5; no clear D gene. Germline V CDR1 and CDR2: SGHVS, FNYEAQ. There are 17 residues in the CDR3. V shed 5 bases and J shed 7 bases, with 24 bases lying between them. This CDR3 is CASSVNAATGFWQPQHF. CDR3 DNA sequence: TGTGCCAGCAGCGTCAATGCAGCTACGGGTTTTTGGCAGCCCCAGCATTTT.

This clonotype was observed at least ten times. The V and J genes are TRBV13 and TRBJ1-4, with 10 bases aligning to TRBD1. V dropped 4 bases and J dropped 7; count of bases not matched to a gene: 15. Germline V gene sequence: CDR1 PRHDT, CDR2 FYEKMQ (reference sequence). The CDR3 is made up of 18 amino acids. The DNA of the CDR3 is TGTGCCAGCAGCTGGTTCCGGGACAGGGGAATGGGAGGTGAAAAACTGTTTTTT. This gives the protein CASSWFRDRGMGGEKLFF.

This clonotype was seen many times. The chain combines TRBV18 with TRBJ2-1; TRBD2 matches 9 bases. The germline CDR1 and CDR2 sequences are KGHSH and LQKENI. With V trimmed by 3 bases and J by 7 bases, 10 bases remained unmatched. The CDR3 sequence is 16 residues long. The CDR3 nucleotides read TGTGCCAGCTCACCTCCTGGGACTAGCCGCTCGAATGAGCAGTTCTTC. Translated, it gives CASSPPGTSRSNEQFF.

There are a few counts of this clonotype. V gene TRBV6-9 combines with J gene TRBJ1-5; 8 nucleotides align to TRBD1. Trimming took 2 bases from V and 3 from J; bases not matched to a gene: 6. Germline lookup yields CDR1 MNHGY and CDR2 SVAAGI. This CDR3 contains 16 residues. The CDR3 DNA is TGTGCCAGCAGTTATAGCCGGGACAGGCACAATCAGCCCCAGCATTTT. Amino acid sequence: CASSYSRDRHNQPQHF.

This clonotype occurred many times. The chain couples TRBV28 to TRBJ2-3, with 7 bases identical to TRBD2. V shed 3 bases and J 8 bases; nucleotides not matched to a gene: 8. The CDR3 loop spans 14 amino acids. Per the germline V gene, CDR1 is MDHEN and CDR2 is SYDVKM. The CDR3 sequence: CASSFYAGASTQYF. CDR3 coding DNA: TGTGCCAGCAGTTTCTACGCGGGAGCCTCTACGCAGTATTTT.

This clonotype was detected only a few times. The rearrangement uses TRBV7-9 and TRBJ2-3, with no clear D. The CDR3 sequence is 11 residues long. CDR1 SEHNR and CDR2 FQNEAQ come from the germline V gene (reference sequence). Trimming removed 10 bases from V and 2 bases from J, with 7 bases in between. In nucleotides, the CDR3 is TGTGCCATCACTAACACAGATACGCAGTATTTT. This gives the protein CAITNTDTQYF.